These 32 T cell receptor beta chains originate from one sample sequenced in a study of blood T cell repertoires in COVID-19. Repertoires were generated with immunoSEQ multiplex PCR, while TCRdb's copy carries only in-frame clones and drops some. This table holds around 170,000 clones, 86% found once. Sequencing was performed on peripheral blood. The receptors originated from a man aged 45-65 years with active or convalescent COVID-19.

The gene calls are TRBV19 and TRBJ2-3; 11 bases fit TRBD2. Germline CDR1 LNHDA, CDR2 SQIVND (reference sequence). This CDR3 has 15 residues. Losses at the gene ends were 4 bases for V and 2 bases for J; bases not matched to a gene: 2. The CDR3 DNA is TGTGCCAGTAGTAGGGGACTAGCGGACACAGATACGCAGTATTTT. This sequence encodes CASSRGLADTDTQYF.

The genes are TRBV29-1 and TRBJ2-1; maybe TRBD2 (5 bases). V gave up 1 base and J gave up 7 bases, with 14 bases separating them. The CDR3 loop spans 14 amino acids. Germline V gives CDR1 SQVTM, CDR2 ANQGSEA. This chain's CDR3 is CSVEGGLITNEQFF. CDR3 DNA sequence: TGCAGCGTTGAAGGAGGACTTATTACAAATGAGCAGTTCTTC.

The V gene is TRBV30, the J gene TRBJ1-2; D gene ambiguous. V was clipped by 1 base and J by 5 bases, with 8 bases between them. Germline V gene sequence: CDR1 GTSNPN, CDR2 SVGIG (reference sequence). This CDR3 has 12 residues. The CDR3 sequence is CAWSGLAYGYTF. Written as DNA, the CDR3 is TGTGCCTGGAGTGGCCTCGCGTATGGCTACACCTTC.

The chain carries TRBV7-6 and TRBJ2-5, with 10 bases that match TRBD2. After removal of 2 bases from V and 3 bases from J, the junction contained 3 bases not matched to a gene. The CDR3 contains 15 residues. CDR1 and CDR2 (germline): SGHVS, FNYEAQ. CDR3 DNA sequence: TGTGCCAGCAGCTTACTAGCGGGGGAGGAAGAGACCCAGTACTTC. It encodes CASSLLAGEEETQYF. Using reference TRBV7-6 and TRBJ2-5 for the parts outside the CDR3, the full variable domain is GAGVSQSPRYKVTKRGQDVALRCDPISGHVSLYWYRQALGQGPEFLTYFNYEAQQDKSGLPNDRFSAERPEGSISTLTIQRTEQRDSAMYRCASSLLAGEEETQYFGPGTRLLVL.

V and J are TRBV5-8 and TRBJ1-3, with 7 bases aligning to TRBD1. Germline-derived CDR1 and CDR2 are SGHTS and YDEGEE. The V gene end was trimmed by 2 bases and the J gene end by 2 bases; junction bases not matched to a gene: 7. This CDR3 region has 16 residues. CDR3 region: CASSLGGIAAGNTIYF. In DNA form, the CDR3 reads TGTGCCAGCAGCTTAGGGGGCATAGCGGCTGGAAACACCATATATTTT. Complete variable domain (other parts from reference TRBV5-8 and TRBJ1-3): EAGVTQSPTHLIKTRGQQATLRCSPISGHTSVYWYQQALGLGLQFLLWYDEGEERNRGNFPPRFSGRQFPNYSSELNVNALELEDSALYLCASSLGGIAAGNTIYFGEGSWLTVV.

The V and J genes are TRBV19 and TRBJ2-4; TRBD2 is a possible D gene (7 bases). The germline CDR1 and CDR2 sequences are LNHDA and SQIVND (reference sequence). Deletions cut 3 bases from V and 0 bases from J, with 15 bases between. The CDR3 spans 17 residues. The CDR3 reads CASSILWGGRAKNIQYF. The CDR3 DNA is TGTGCCAGTAGTATCCTTTGGGGGGGGCGAGCCAAAAACATTCAGTACTTC.

The CDR3 here is CASSELRSNQPQHF. The CDR3 bases are TGTGCCAGCAGTGAACTCCGTAGCAATCAGCCCCAGCATTTT. The chain carries TRBV2 and TRBJ1-5, with D unclear. Per the germline V gene, CDR1 is SNHLY and CDR2 is FYNNEI. Deletions cut 2 bases from V and 0 bases from J, with 5 bases between. The CDR3 is 14 residues long.

The rearrangement joins TRBV4-3 to TRBJ2-1, with 10 bases aligning to TRBD1. V lost 4 bases, J lost 6 bases, and 6 bases stayed unmatched. Looked up from germline, CDR1 is LGHNA and CDR2 is YSLEER. CDR3 length: 15 residues. The chain's CDR3 is CASSRDRGQVNEQFF. The CDR3 DNA is TGCGCCAGCAGCCGAGACAGGGGGCAGGTCAATGAGCAGTTCTTC.

The genes are TRBV4-3 and TRBJ2-2; 10 bases agree with TRBD2. Germline V gene lookup returns CDR1 LGHNA and CDR2 YSLEER. The junction had 8 bases not matched to a gene; V was cut back by 0 bases and J by 1 base. This CDR3 is 19 amino acids long. CDR3 sequence: CASSQEGAGGPLNTGELFF. In DNA, the CDR3 is TGCGCCAGCAGCCAAGAAGGAGCGGGAGGGCCCTTGAACACCGGGGAGCTGTTTTTT.

V and J are TRBV6-6 and TRBJ1-5; 9 nucleotides align to TRBD1. Germline V gene data show CDR1 as MNHNY and CDR2 as SVGAGI (reference sequence). After removal of 6 bases from V and 6 bases from J, the junction contained 12 bases not matched to a gene. The CDR3 loop spans 16 amino acids. The CDR3 coding sequence is TGTGCCAGCAGCTCGACCGGGACAGGGTGGTTTCAGCCCCAGCATTTT. Its translation is CASSSTGTGWFQPQHF.

The chain couples TRBV4-1 to TRBJ2-5; D perhaps matches TRBD1 (6 bases). Trimming cost V 3 bases and J 5 bases, with 13 bases left between them. The CDR3 runs 14 residues. Germline assignment: CDR1 MGHRA and CDR2 YSYEKL. The CDR3 spells CASSQQGQRETQYF. The CDR3 DNA follows: TGCGCCAGCAGCCAGCAGGGACAACGGGAGACCCAGTACTTC.

This clone was observed once. V and J are TRBV21-1 and TRBJ1-6; the tabulated D call, TRBD1, remains unverified against the DNA. TRBV21-1 is annotated as a pseudogene. The CDR3 covers 14 residues. The CDR3 nucleotides are TGTGCCACTGACAGGGGGCGAGAAAATTCACCCCTCCACTTT. Protein sequence: CATDRGRENSPLHF.

This chain joins TRBV7-2 and TRBJ1-2; 7 bases fit TRBD1. Per the germline V gene, CDR1 is SGHTA and CDR2 is FQGNSA. The V segment lost 6 bases and the J segment 2 bases; nucleotides outside the gene matches: 9. This CDR3 spans 15 amino acids. CDR3 DNA sequence: TGTGCCAGCAGTACCAGGACAGGCGTCAACTATGGCTACACCTTC. Amino acid sequence: CASSTRTGVNYGYTF.

The table lists this clone with a count of one. The chain uses TRBV6-6 and TRBJ2-5; perhaps TRBD2 as D (6 bases). This CDR3 has 14 residues. Germline loops: CDR1 MNHNY, CDR2 SVGAGI (reference sequence). With 5 bases removed from V and 5 bases from J, the gap between germline ends came to 15 bases. The chain's CDR3 is CASSPGVGGETQYF. The CDR3 nucleotides are TGTGCCAGCAGTCCGGGGGTGGGAGGCGAGACCCAGTACTTC.

The chain is built from TRBV6-6 and TRBJ2-5; 8 bases match TRBD1. The V gene end was trimmed by 6 bases and the J gene end by 5 bases; junction bases not matched to a gene: 32. Germline CDR1 and CDR2: MNHNY and SVGAGI (reference sequence). The CDR3 is 22 amino acids. Here the CDR3 DNA reads TGTGCCAGCAGCTACCCCAACCCAGGCGCCCAAAAACCGAACGGACAGGGTGAGACCCAGTACTTC. Encoded protein: CASSYPNPGAQKPNGQGETQYF.

This clone appeared a few times. The chain carries TRBV7-9 and TRBJ2-2; D gene ambiguous. Germline V gives CDR1 SEHNR, CDR2 FQNEAQ (reference sequence). The CDR3 totals 16 residues. The V and J ends lost 1 base and 5 bases respectively, with 14 bases between them. The CDR3 coding sequence is TGTGCCAGCAGCTTAGGTGCTAGAGCTTCAACCGGGGAGCTGTTTTTT. Translation: CASSLGARASTGELFF. The variable domain in full, completed from reference TRBV7-9 and TRBJ2-2, reads DTGVSQNPRHKITKRGQNVTFRCDPISEHNRLYWYRQTLGQGPEFLTYFQNEAQLEKSRLLSDRFSAERPKGSFSTLEIQRTEQGDSAMYLCASSLGARASTGELFFGEGSRLTVL.

V and J are TRBV29-1 and TRBJ1-1; D gene uncertain. CDR3 length: 11 amino acids. The V and J ends lost 8 bases and 3 bases respectively, with 10 bases between them. CDR1 is SQVTM, CDR2 ANQGSEA, per germline. The CDR3 reads CSTSYDTEAFF. CDR3 nucleotides: TGCAGCACTTCATACGACACTGAAGCTTTCTTT.

V and J are TRBV15 and TRBJ1-5; 9 bases line up with TRBD1. The CDR3 is 19 amino acids. CDR1 is LNHNV and CDR2 is YYDKDF in the germline V gene (reference sequence). With 0 bases clipped from V and 3 bases from J, the junction kept 12 bases outside the gene matches. CDR3: CATSRDLVLGTGNNQPQHF. The DNA of the CDR3 is TGTGCCACCAGCAGAGATCTAGTGTTAGGGACAGGGAACAATCAGCCCCAGCATTTT.

The chain uses TRBV19 and TRBJ2-7, with 10 bases matching TRBD1. The CDR3 is made up of 16 amino acids. The germline CDR1 and CDR2 sequences are LNHDA and SQIVND (reference sequence). The trim removed 4 bases at V and 6 bases at J, leaving 12 bases unmatched. The CDR3 nucleotides read TGTGCCAGTAGTACGACAGGACAGGGGGTTTTCGGCGAGCAGTACTTC. This gives the protein CASSTTGQGVFGEQYF.

CDR3 coding DNA: TGTGCCATCAGTGAACAGGTCAAGAACACTGAAGCTTTCTTT. This gives the protein CAISEQVKNTEAFF. The chain combines TRBV10-3 with TRBJ1-1; D is possibly TRBD1 (5 bases). The CDR3 sequence is 14 residues long. Germline V gives CDR1 ENHRY, CDR2 SYGVKD. V was shortened by 3 bases and J by 1 base, with 9 bases between the two germline ends.

V usage is TRBV4-3 and J usage is TRBJ1-5; D gene uncertain. Germline V lookup: CDR1 LGHNA, CDR2 YSLEER. The V gene lost 2 bases and the J gene lost 7 bases, with 15 bases spanning the gap. This CDR3 is 15 amino acids long. The chain's CDR3 is CASSQKTGEGQPQHF. The CDR3 DNA follows: TGCGCCAGCAGCCAAAAGACCGGGGAGGGCCAGCCCCAGCATTTT.

The chain has TRBV6-2 or TRBV6-3 and TRBJ2-1, with D maybe TRBD2 (6 bases). V was pared by 4 bases and J by 13 bases, with 11 bases between. The CDR3 has 11 residues. Per germline, CDR1 MNHEY and CDR2 SVGEGT. This chain's CDR3 is CASSLDYQQFF. For the CDR3, the DNA is TGTGCCAGCAGTTTGGACTACCAACAGTTCTTC.

This chain links TRBV7-8 with TRBJ2-5, with 7 positions matching TRBD1. Trimming at V came to 6 bases and at J to 2 bases, leaving 12 bases not matched to a gene. CDR3 length equals 16 residues. Germline-derived CDR1 and CDR2 are SGHVS and FQNEAQ. The CDR3 DNA reads as TGTGCCAGCAGGATAAAGGTTTTGGGACAGCAAGAGACCCAGTACTTC. The encoded protein is CASRIKVLGQQETQYF.

The genes are TRBV6-5 and TRBJ1-2; D not resolved. The V end lost 5 bases, the J end lost 2 bases, and 9 bases lay between the germline ends. The CDR3 sequence is 13 residues long. Germline CDR1 reads MNHEY; CDR2 reads SVGAGI. CDR3 sequence reads: CASSLTRNYGYTF. The CDR3 DNA reads as TGTGCCAGCAGTCTTACACGAAACTATGGCTACACCTTC.

In DNA, the CDR3 is TGTGCCAGCAGTCGGGACATCCTGGGCGCTTTCTTT. Encoded protein: CASSRDILGAFF. This chain connects TRBV2 to TRBJ1-1, with a weak D call TRBD1 (6 bases). V was shortened by 5 bases and J by 11 bases, with 15 bases between the two germline ends. This CDR3 comprises 12 residues. Per germline, CDR1 SNHLY and CDR2 FYNNEI.

The CDR3 DNA reads as TGTGCCAGCACCACTGGGGCAGCTAGACGTCTATTTGGAGAGCAGTACTTC. Translation gives CASTTGAARRLFGEQYF. J is TRBJ2-7 and V is TRBV7-6; D is perhaps TRBD1 (5 bases). The germline CDR1 and CDR2 sequences are SGHVS and FNYEAQ. The CDR3 has 17 residues. V lost 7 bases and J 7 bases, leaving 29 bases between the germline ends. Full variable domain (rest looked up from reference TRBV7-6 and TRBJ2-7): GAGVSQSPRYKVTKRGQDVALRCDPISGHVSLYWYRQALGQGPEFLTYFNYEAQQDKSGLPNDRFSAERPEGSISTLTIQRTEQRDSAMYRCASTTGAARRLFGEQYFGPGTRLTVT.

This clone is judged medium-sized (0.01 to 0.1%). The chain uses TRBV24-1 and TRBJ2-2; 9 bases agree with TRBD1. The V gene's germline CDR1 is KGHDR and CDR2 SFDVKD. This CDR3 is built from 16 residues. V lost 3 bases and J lost 5; bases outside the gene matches: 6. The CDR3 here is CATSDDGQGRTGELFF. The CDR3 region has the DNA TGTGCCACCAGTGATGACGGACAGGGGAGGACCGGGGAGCTGTTTTTT.

J is TRBJ2-3 and V is TRBV4-2; D is undetermined. The germline V and J ends were trimmed by 0 bases and 1 base, with 11 bases remaining between them. CDR1 and CDR2 from the germline V gene are LGHNA and YNFKEQ. The CDR3 is 16 amino acids. The CDR3 region is CASSQDRRGGTDTQYF. CDR3 sequence (DNA): TGTGCCAGCAGCCAAGATAGGCGCGGTGGCACAGATACGCAGTATTTT.

The genes are TRBV5-4 and TRBJ1-6; D not certain. In germline, CDR1 is SGHNT, CDR2 YYREEE (reference sequence). Trimming cost V 2 bases and J 9 bases, with 21 bases left between them. The CDR3 extends over 17 amino acids. CDR3 nucleotide sequence: TGTGCCAGCAGCTTTGGAGGGCCTCTCCTGGGAATTTCACCCCTCCACTTT. Translated, it gives CASSFGGPLLGISPLHF.

The chain employs TRBV9 and TRBJ1-6; tentative D call: TRBD1 (5 bases). The length of the CDR3 is 16 residues. Germline V gives CDR1 SGDLS, CDR2 YYNGEE. V was clipped by 3 bases and J by 8 bases, with 18 bases between them. In DNA, the CDR3 is TGTGCCAGCAGCGGACGCGGGGAGGGGTGGGATTCACCCCTCCACTTT. Translation: CASSGRGEGWDSPLHF. Complete variable domain (other parts from reference TRBV9 and TRBJ1-6): DSGVTQTPKHLITATGQRVTLRCSPRSGDLSVYWYQQSLDQGLQFLIQYYNGEERAKGNILERFSAQQFPDLHSELNLSSLELGDSALYFCASSGRGEGWDSPLHFGNGTRLTVT.

The J gene is TRBJ1-5, the V gene TRBV19, with D possibly TRBD1 on 5 matching bases. V lost 3 bases to trimming and J lost 1 base, with 13 bases between them. The CDR3 length is 16 residues. CDR1 LNHDA and CDR2 SQIVND come from the germline V gene (reference sequence). CDR3 sequence (DNA): TGTGCCAGTAGTATGGAGGGGCGATGGAGCAATCAGCCCCAGCATTTT. This codes for CASSMEGRWSNQPQHF.

The chain couples TRBV3-1 (or the pseudogene TRBV3-2) to TRBJ2-3; D is uncertain. CDR1 and CDR2 (germline): LGHDT, YNNKEL (reference sequence). Trimming pared 5 bases from V and 0 bases from J, leaving 9 bases between. The CDR3 sequence is 14 residues long. The CDR3 sequence is CASSARLSTDTQYF. The CDR3 nucleotides are TGTGCCAGCAGCGCCCGACTGAGCACAGATACGCAGTATTTT.